Here is one T cell receptor (beta chain) with its context. Its specificity is not known. This sample's treatment: roughly ten-day PBMC culture with coronavirus spike peptide pools or control peptides (ViraFEST assay). ViraFEST used peptide pools to expand antigen-specific T cells and subsequently sequenced their TCRs. Oncomine TCR Beta short-read sequencing was applied to DNA from cultured CD4+ T cells. From the PCR reads, TCRdb called clonotypes with MiXCR, one entry per CDR3 protein. The sample includes under 13,000 distinct CDR3 sequences, under 85% of them seen just once. These data originate in a study of vaccination and CD4 T cells after COVID-19. The CDR3 contains 15 residues. Germline-derived CDR1 and CDR2 are MNHNS and SASEGT. The V end was cut by 4 bases, the J end by 6 bases, with 18 bases between.

The chain uses TRBV6-1 and TRBJ1-2; D unresolved. Sample: CD4+ T cells from blood, cultured in vitro. The sequence derives from a human donor who had recovered from COVID-19. For the CDR3, the DNA is TGTGCCAGCAGTGCCGGTAAGGCAAGCTGGGATGGCTACACCTTC. It specifies CASSAGKASWDGYTF.